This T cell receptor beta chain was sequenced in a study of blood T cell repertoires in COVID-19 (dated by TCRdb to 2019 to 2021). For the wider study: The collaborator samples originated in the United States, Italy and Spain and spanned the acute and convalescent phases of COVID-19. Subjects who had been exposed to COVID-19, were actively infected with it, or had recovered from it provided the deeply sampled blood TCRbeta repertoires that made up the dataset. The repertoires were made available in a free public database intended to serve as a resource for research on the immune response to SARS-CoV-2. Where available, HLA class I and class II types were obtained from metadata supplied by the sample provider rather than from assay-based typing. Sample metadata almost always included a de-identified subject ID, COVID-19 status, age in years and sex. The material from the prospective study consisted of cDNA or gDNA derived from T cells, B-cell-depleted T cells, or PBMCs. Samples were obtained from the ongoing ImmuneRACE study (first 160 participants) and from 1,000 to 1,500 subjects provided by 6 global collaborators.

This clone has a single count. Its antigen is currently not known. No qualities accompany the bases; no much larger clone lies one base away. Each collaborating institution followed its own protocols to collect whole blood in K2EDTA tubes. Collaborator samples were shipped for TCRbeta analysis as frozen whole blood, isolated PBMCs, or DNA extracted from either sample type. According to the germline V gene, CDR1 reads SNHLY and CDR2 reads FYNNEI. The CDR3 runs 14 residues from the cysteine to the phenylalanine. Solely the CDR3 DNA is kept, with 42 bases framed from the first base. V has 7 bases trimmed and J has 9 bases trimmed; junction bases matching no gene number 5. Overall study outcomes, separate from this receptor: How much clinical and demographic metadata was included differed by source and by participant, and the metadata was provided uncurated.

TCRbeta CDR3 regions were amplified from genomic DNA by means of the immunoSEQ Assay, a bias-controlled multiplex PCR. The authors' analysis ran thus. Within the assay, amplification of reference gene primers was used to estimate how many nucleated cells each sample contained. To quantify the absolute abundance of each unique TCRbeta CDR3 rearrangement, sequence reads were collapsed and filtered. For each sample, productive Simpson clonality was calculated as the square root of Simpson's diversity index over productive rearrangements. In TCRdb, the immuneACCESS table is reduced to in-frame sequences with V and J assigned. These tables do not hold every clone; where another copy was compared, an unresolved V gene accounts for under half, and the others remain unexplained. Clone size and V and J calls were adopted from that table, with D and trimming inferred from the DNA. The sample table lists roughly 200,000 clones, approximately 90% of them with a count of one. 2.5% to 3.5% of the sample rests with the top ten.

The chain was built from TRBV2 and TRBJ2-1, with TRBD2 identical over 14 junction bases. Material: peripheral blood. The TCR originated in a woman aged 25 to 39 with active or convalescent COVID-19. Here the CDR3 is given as CASMGGTSGSEQFF. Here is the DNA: TGTGCCAGCATGGGGGGGACTAGCGGGAGTGAGCAGTTCTTC.